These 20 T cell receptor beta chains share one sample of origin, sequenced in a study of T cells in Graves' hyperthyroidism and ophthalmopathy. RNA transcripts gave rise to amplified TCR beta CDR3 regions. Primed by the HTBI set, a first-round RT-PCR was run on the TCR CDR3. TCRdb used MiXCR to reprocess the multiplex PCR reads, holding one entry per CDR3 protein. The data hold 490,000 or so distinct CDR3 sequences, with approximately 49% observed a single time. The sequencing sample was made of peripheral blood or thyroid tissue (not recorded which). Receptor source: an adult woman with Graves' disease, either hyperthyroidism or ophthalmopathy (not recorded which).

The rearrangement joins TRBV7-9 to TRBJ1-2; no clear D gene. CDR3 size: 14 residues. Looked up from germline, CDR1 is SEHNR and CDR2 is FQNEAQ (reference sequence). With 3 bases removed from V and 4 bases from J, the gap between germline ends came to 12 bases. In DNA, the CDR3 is TGTGCCAGCAGCTTTGGAGGGCATGGCTATGGCTACACCTTC. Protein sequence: CASSFGGHGYGYTF. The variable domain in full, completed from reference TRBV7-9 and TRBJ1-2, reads DTGVSQNPRHKITKRGQNVTFRCDPISEHNRLYWYRQTLGQGPEFLTYFQNEAQLEKSRLLSDRFSAERPKGSFSTLEIQRTEQGDSAMYLCASSFGGHGYGYTFGSGTRLTVV.

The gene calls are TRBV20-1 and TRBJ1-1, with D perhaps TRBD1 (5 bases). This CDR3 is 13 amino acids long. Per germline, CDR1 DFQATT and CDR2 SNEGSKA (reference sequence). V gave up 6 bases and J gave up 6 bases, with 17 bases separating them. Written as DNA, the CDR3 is TGCAGTGCCCCGACAGCGGTCGCTCCTGAAGCTTTCTTT. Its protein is CSAPTAVAPEAFF.

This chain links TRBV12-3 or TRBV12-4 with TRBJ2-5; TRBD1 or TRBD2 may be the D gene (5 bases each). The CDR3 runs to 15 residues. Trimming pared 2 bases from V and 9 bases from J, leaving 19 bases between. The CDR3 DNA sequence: TGTGCCAGCAGTTTAATTGGGGGAAGCAATCAGCCCCAGTACTTC. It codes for CASSLIGGSNQPQYF.

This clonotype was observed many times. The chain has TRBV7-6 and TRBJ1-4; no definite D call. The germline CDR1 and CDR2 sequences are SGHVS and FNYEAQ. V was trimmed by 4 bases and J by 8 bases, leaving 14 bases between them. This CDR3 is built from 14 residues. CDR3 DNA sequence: TGTGCCAGCAGCTGGTCCGGTCTTGGAGAAAAACTGTTTTTT. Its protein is CASSWSGLGEKLFF.

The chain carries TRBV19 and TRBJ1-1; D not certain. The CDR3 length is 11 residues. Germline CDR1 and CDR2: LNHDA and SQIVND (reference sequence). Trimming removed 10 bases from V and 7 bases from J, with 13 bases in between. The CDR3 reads CATEDTDEAFF. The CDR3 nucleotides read TGTGCCACAGAGGATACGGATGAAGCTTTCTTT.

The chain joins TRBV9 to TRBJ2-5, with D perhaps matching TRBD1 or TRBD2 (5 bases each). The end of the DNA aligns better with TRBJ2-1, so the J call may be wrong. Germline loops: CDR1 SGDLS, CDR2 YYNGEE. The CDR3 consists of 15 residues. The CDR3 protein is CASSVQAGRSDEQFF. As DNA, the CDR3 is TGTGCCAGCAGCGTACAGGCAGGGAGAAGCGATGAGCAGTTCTTC.

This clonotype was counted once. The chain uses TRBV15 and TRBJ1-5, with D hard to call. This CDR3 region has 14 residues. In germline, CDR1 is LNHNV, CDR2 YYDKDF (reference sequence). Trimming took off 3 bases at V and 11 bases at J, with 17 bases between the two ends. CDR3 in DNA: TGTGCCACCAGCAGGGCTGCCCTCCAAGAGACCCAGCATTTT. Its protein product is CATSRAALQETQHF. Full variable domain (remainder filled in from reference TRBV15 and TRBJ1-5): DAMVIQNPRYQVTQFGKPVTLSCSQTLNHNVMYWYQQKSSQAPKLLFHYYDKDFNNEADTPDNFQSRRPNTSFCFLDIRSPGLGDTAMYLCATSRAALQETQHFGDGTRLSIL.

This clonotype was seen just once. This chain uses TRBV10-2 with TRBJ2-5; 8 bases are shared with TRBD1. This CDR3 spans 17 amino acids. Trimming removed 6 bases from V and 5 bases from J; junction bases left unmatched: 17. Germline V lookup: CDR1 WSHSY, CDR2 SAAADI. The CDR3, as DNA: TGCGCCAGCAGCTGGGGCCTTGGGGGACAGGATATGGAGACCCAGTACTTC. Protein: CASSWGLGGQDMETQYF.

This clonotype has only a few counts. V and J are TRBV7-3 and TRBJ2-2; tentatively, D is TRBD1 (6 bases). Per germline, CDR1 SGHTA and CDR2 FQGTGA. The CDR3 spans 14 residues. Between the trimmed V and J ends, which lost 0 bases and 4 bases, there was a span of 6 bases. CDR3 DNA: TGTGCCAGCAGCTTAACGGGGGCCACCGGGGAGCTGTTTTTT. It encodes CASSLTGATGELFF.

CDR3 nucleotide sequence: TGCAGTGCTAGGACAGAAAATGAAAAACTGTTTTTT. This gives the protein CSARTENEKLFF. The genes are TRBV20-1 and TRBJ1-4; D might be TRBD1 (5 bases). The V end was cut by 3 bases, the J end by 5 bases, with 7 bases between. This CDR3 has 12 residues. Germline CDR1 reads DFQATT; CDR2 reads SNEGSKA (reference sequence).

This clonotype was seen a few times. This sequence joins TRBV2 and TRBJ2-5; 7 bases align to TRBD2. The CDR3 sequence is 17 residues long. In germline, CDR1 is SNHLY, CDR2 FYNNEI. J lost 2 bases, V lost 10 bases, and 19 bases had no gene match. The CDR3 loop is CATSLSGWGGSQETQYF. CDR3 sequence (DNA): TGTGCCACCTCGCTGTCCGGTTGGGGGGGATCTCAAGAGACCCAGTACTTC.

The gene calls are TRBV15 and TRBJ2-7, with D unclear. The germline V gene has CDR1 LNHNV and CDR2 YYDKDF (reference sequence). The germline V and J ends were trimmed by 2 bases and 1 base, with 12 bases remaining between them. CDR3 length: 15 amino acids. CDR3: CATSRNYPVSYEQYF. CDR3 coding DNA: TGTGCCACCAGCAGAAATTACCCGGTTTCCTACGAGCAGTACTTC. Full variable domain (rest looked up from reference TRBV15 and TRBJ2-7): DAMVIQNPRYQVTQFGKPVTLSCSQTLNHNVMYWYQQKSSQAPKLLFHYYDKDFNNEADTPDNFQSRRPNTSFCFLDIRSPGLGDTAMYLCATSRNYPVSYEQYFGPGTRLTVT.

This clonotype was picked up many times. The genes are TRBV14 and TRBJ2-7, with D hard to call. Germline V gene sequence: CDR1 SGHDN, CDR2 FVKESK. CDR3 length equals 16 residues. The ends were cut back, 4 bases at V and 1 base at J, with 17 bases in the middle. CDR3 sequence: CASSLGLFGFSYEQYF. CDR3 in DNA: TGTGCCAGCAGCCTAGGCCTCTTCGGTTTTTCCTACGAGCAGTACTTC.

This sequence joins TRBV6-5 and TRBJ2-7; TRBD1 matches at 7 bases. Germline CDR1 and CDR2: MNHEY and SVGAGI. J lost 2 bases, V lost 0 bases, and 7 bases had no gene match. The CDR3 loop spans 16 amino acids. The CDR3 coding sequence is TGTGCCAGCAGTTACTCCAGCTGGGACAGAACCTACGAGCAGTACTTC. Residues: CASSYSSWDRTYEQYF.

The DNA for the CDR3 is TGTGCCAGCAGCCAGGGGGGACAGGCCTTCTCCTACGAGCAGTACTTC. This codes for CASSQGGQAFSYEQYF. V and J are TRBV4-2 and TRBJ2-7; 8 bases align to TRBD1. This CDR3 has 16 amino acids. Germline V gives CDR1 LGHNA, CDR2 YNFKEQ. Losses at the gene ends were 3 bases for V and 0 bases for J; bases not matched to a gene: 7.

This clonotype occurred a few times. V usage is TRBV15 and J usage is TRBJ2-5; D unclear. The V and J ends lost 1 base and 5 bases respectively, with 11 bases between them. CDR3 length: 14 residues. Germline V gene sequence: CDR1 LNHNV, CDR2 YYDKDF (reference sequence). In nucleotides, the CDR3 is TGTGCCACCAGCAGAGCGACTGTGGGGGAGACCCAGTACTTC. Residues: CATSRATVGETQYF.

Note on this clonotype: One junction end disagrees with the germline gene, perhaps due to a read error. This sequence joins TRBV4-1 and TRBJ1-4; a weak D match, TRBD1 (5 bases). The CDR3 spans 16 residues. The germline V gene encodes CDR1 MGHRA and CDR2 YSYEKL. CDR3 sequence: CASSQAPSGRSEKLFF. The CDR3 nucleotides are TGTGCCAGCAGCCAAGCCCCATCAGGGCGCAGTGAAAAACTGTTTTTT.

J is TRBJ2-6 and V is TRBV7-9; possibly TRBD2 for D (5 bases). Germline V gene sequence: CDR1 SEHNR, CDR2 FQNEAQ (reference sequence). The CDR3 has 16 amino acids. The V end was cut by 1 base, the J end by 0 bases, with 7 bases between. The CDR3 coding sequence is TGTGCCAGCAGCTTAGGGAGGAACTCTGGGGCCAACGTCCTGACTTTC. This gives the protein CASSLGRNSGANVLTF.

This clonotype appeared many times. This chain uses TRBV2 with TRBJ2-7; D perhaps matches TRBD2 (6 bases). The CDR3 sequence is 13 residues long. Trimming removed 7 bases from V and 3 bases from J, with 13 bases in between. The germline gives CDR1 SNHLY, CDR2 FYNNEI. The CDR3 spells CASTRGSVYEQYF. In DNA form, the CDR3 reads TGTGCCAGCACCCGGGGGTCTGTCTACGAGCAGTACTTC.

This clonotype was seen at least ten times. The CDR3 DNA sequence: TGCGCCAGCAGCCAAGATTATGGGACAGGGGTCGGCTACACCTTC. Its translation is CASSQDYGTGVGYTF. V and J are TRBV4-3 and TRBJ1-2; 10 bases map to TRBD1. After removal of 0 bases from V and 8 bases from J, the junction contained 6 bases not matched to a gene. The germline V gene has CDR1 LGHNA and CDR2 YSLEER. This CDR3 is built from 15 residues.